Listed here are 4 T cell receptor beta chains from one sample, sequenced in a study of shared clonotypes between healthy human individuals. Clones were read by immunoSEQ multiplex PCR, and TCRdb kept only the in-frame ones, dropping some. The profile shows hundreds of thousands of clones, around 80% of them singletons. What was sequenced was PBMCs. These receptors were collected from a woman aged 40-49 years in good health. Some clones in this sample may be carry-over from other donors' samples.

This clone has a single count. The gene calls are TRBV9 and TRBJ2-1; 9 positions agree with TRBD1. Germline lookup yields CDR1 SGDLS and CDR2 YYNGEE. The CDR3 sequence is 13 residues long. The V gene end was trimmed by 6 bases and the J gene end by 8 bases; junction bases not matched to a gene: 6. CDR3 DNA sequence: TGTGCCAGCACGGGACAGGGTCTCCATGAGCAGTTCTTC. Translation gives CASTGQGLHEQFF.

This chain joins TRBV6-5 and TRBJ1-1; D gene uncertain. Germline V lookup: CDR1 MNHEY, CDR2 SVGAGI. V lost 0 bases and J 3 bases, leaving 11 bases between the germline ends. The CDR3 has 15 amino acids. CDR3 nucleotide sequence: TGTGCCAGCAGTTACTCGAACTTTGGGTACACTGAAGCTTTCTTT. Translated, it gives CASSYSNFGYTEAFF.

This chain connects TRBV5-1 to TRBJ2-1, with D possibly TRBD2 on 6 matching bases. Germline loops: CDR1 SGHRS, CDR2 YFSETQ. The V end lost 4 bases, the J end lost 10 bases, and 12 bases lay between the germline ends. This CDR3 contains 12 residues. CDR3 DNA sequence: TGCGCCAGCAGCCTCGGGACTGCAGAGCAGTTCTTC. It is translated as CASSLGTAEQFF.

In its sample, this clone was seen a few times. The chain has TRBV7-2 and TRBJ2-1, with TRBD2 identical over 13 bases. This CDR3 contains 18 residues. After removal of 5 bases from V and 4 bases from J, the junction contained 11 bases not matched to a gene. Germline V gives CDR1 SGHTA, CDR2 FQGNSA. The CDR3 DNA sequence: TGTGCCAGCAGCATGGGACTAGCGGGACTAGCGGGGTACAATGAGCAGTTCTTC. It yields the protein CASSMGLAGLAGYNEQFF. The full variable domain, its missing parts supplied by reference TRBV7-2 and TRBJ2-1, is GAGVSQSPSNKVTEKGKDVELRCDPISGHTALYWYRQSLGQGLEFLIYFQGNSAPDKSGLPSDRFSAERTGGSVSTLTIQRTQQEDSAVYLCASSMGLAGLAGYNEQFFGPGTRLTVL.